The text below deals with one TCR beta chain. This clone's antigen is unknown. Base quality data are lacking; no much larger clone is found one base away. All of the isolated RNA was reverse transcribed with the High Capacity cDNA Reverse Transcription Kit, so expressed TCRB transcripts were sequenced. Deep immunoSEQ sequencing was applied to naive, central memory and regulatory T cell samples, giving an average of roughly 3.6 million total reads per sample. After sorted cells were lysed in RLT buffer, RNA was extracted with DNase-treated RNeasy Micro or Mini kits, with the choice depending on cell number. Each cell subset was processed on its own to prevent cross-contamination, while patient and healthy donor samples were processed together. The immunoSEQ multiplex PCR was used to amplify TCRB sequences from cDNA, yielding 87-bp fragments that span the CDR3 region. The amplicons were sequenced using the Illumina HiSeq platform. Under the source paper's analysis protocol: Synthetic template baselines were used to correct PCR bias computationally, reads within Hamming distance 2 were collapsed, and singletons that could not be merged were discarded. Reads were aligned to IMGT to assign V, D and J genes, CDR3 length, and insertions or deletions at six rearrangement sites. Within each subset, clonotype counts were normalized to sorted cell number, after which true diversity and Gini coefficients were computed with the tcR R package. The overlap coefficient, calculated on TCRB nucleotide sequences, was used to quantify repertoire sharing. Out-of-frame TCRB sequences from naive cells were analyzed to stand in for the pre-selection repertoire. TCRdb's version of the immuneACCESS table is confined to in-frame rearrangements and falls short of the full clone set. An unresolved V gene accounts for under half of the shortfall where checked; the remainder is of unknown origin. Clonal size and the V and J genes are those of that table, whereas D and trimming came from the DNA. The sample table holds 200,000 to 250,000 clones, of which 13% to 15% were seen once. Around 0.03% of the sample lies in the top ten.

The data were taken from a study of beta chain features in type 1 diabetes (dated by TCRdb to the late 2010s). Concerning the study at large: Mean age, gender distribution, total cell number and subset yield were not different between patients and healthy donors. In the study, TCRB repertoires of sorted circulating CD4+ T cell subsets from recently diagnosed type 1 diabetes patients were compared with those of matched healthy donors. Whereas all 30 or so donors provided naive and central memory subsets, regulatory and stem cell-like memory subsets were isolated from just 8 patients and roughly eight healthy donors. A total of about 100 million sorted cells were examined across all samples, and RNA yield correlated strongly with the number of cells per subset. General conclusions and limits of the study: Because cDNA rather than genomic DNA was sequenced, highly expressing activated cells could have been over-represented, although no difference in activation and CD3 levels was found between groups. Because the HLA sub-analyses included only small numbers of individuals, any influence of HLA type on TCRB rearrangement was left unresolved. Shorter templates might have been favored by PCR, but patient and control samples were amplified and corrected together, so both groups would have been affected equally by any skew. Naive, central memory and regulatory TCRB repertoires appeared to be more alike among patients than among healthy donors. A moderate but significant shortening of TCRB CDR3 length was observed in type 1 diabetes patients in all four CD4+ subsets. Fewer insertions and more nucleotide deletions at VDJ recombination sites were observed in patients with type 1 diabetes, implying thymic rearrangement abnormalities.

Between the V and J ends, shortened by 6 bases and 0 bases respectively, the junction contains 9 bases. CDR1 and CDR2, looked up from the germline V gene, are SGHAT and FQNNGV. The CDR3 measures 15 amino acids from cysteine to phenylalanine. The sequence is cut down to CDR3 DNA, 45 bases in frame from base 1. A single peripheral blood draw of approximately 0.11 L on average was collected from each donor into heparinised tubes. A BD FACSAria II and a panel including CD45RO, CCR7, CD25, CD127, CD95 and CD27 were used to sort naive, central memory, regulatory and stem cell-like memory CD4+ T cells. All sorted populations exceeded 95% purity. PBMCs were isolated right away by Lymphoprep density gradient centrifugation and were stained directly, without culture. So that batch effects would be minimized, each experiment stained and sorted samples in pairs, pairing one healthy donor with one patient.

The chain uses TRBV11-2 and TRBJ1-6; no confident D gene assignment can be made. What was sequenced was naive CD4+ T cells from blood. Reading the label with the study, this specimen's cell subset or site is: true naive CD4+ T cells. This TCR came from a woman in her thirties or forties in good health. The CDR3 reads as follows: CASRGGSSYNSPLHF. The nucleotides are TGTGCCAGCAGAGGTGGGAGCTCCTATAATTCACCCCTCCACTTT.